This T cell receptor beta chain was recorded in a study of cytomegalovirus exposure and HLA in healthy donors. Concerning this clone: Its antigen is unidentified. The same CDR3 arises from other DNA sequences in this sample as well.

Study-level results: For most TCR sequences rarity was the rule, although some public TCRs occurred in many donors. TCR beta chains numbering some 160 were designated cytomegalovirus-associated.

The CDR3 spans 15 residues. Germline loops: CDR1 ENHRY, CDR2 SYGVKD. V dropped 0 bases and J dropped 1 base, with 7 bases sitting between them. Sequenced by immunoSEQ multiplex PCR; TCRdb stores in-frame clones only, minus some. The sample contains approximately 140,000 clones, 85% to 90% of which appear only once. Input material: PBMCs. This sequence originates from a woman aged 18-29 years in good health and CMV-seropositive. This chain joins TRBV10-3 and TRBJ1-5, with D tentatively TRBD1 (5 bases). CDR3 nucleotides: TGTGCCATCAGTGAGTCGGGGGGAAGCAATCAGCCCCAGCATTTT. Its translation: CAISESGGSNQPQHF.